This T cell receptor (beta chain) was recorded in a study of CD8 T cells in ankylosing spondylitis. The CDR3 is 16 residues long. From germline, CDR1 is SGHNT and CDR2 YYREEE (reference sequence). With 4 bases clipped from V and 1 base from J, the junction kept 9 bases outside the gene matches. TCRdb used MiXCR to reprocess the 5' RACE reads, holding one entry per CDR3 protein. The top ten clones hold around 29% of a sample with roughly 160,000 distinct CDR3 sequences, 11% of them seen once. This clonotype was counted at least ten times. This TCR was sampled from a male donor with ankylosing spondylitis or in good health (not recorded which). The chain links TRBV5-4 to TRBJ2-5; 8 positions match TRBD2. The sample consisted of blood, either unsorted or a sorted T cell fraction (not recorded which). The CDR3 loop reads CASSMRTSLLQETQYF. CDR3 DNA: TGTGCCAGCAGCATGCGGACTAGCCTACTCCAAGAGACCCAGTACTTC.